The next 4 T cell receptor beta chains were all read from a single sample in a study of OX40 agonist ivuxolimab in advanced cancers. The method was immunoSEQ multiplex PCR; TCRdb's version includes in-frame clones alone and lacks a portion of them. The profile shows roughly 40,000 clones, over 65% of them singletons. Source: CD4+ or CD8+ T cells sorted from blood, taken in a trial of the OX40 agonist ivuxolimab. The receptors originated from an adult with an advanced solid tumor such as melanoma, head and neck, liver or kidney cancer.

The rearrangement joins TRBV7-6 to TRBJ2-7; D ambiguous. Germline V CDR1 and CDR2: SGHVS, FNYEAQ. V gave up 5 bases and J gave up 5 bases, with 13 bases separating them. The CDR3 covers 13 residues. CDR3: CASSGSMGDEQYF. As DNA, the CDR3 is TGTGCCAGCAGCGGCAGTATGGGCGACGAGCAGTACTTC.

The chain recombines TRBV28 with TRBJ2-7; 10 positions agree with TRBD2. J lost 0 bases, V lost 5 bases, and 4 bases had no gene match. Germline V lookup: CDR1 MDHEN, CDR2 SYDVKM. The CDR3 is made up of 15 amino acids. The CDR3 region is CASSAGTSASYEQYF. The CDR3 region has the DNA TGTGCCAGCAGTGCCGGGACTAGCGCCTCCTACGAGCAGTACTTC. Combining the CDR3 with reference TRBV28 and TRBJ2-7 gives the whole variable domain DVKVTQSSRYLVKRTGEKVFLECVQDMDHENMFWYRQDPGLGLRLIYFSYDVKMKEKGDIPEGYSVSREKKERFSLILESASTNQTSMYLCASSAGTSASYEQYFGPGTRLTVT.

This chain joins TRBV6-5 and TRBJ1-2; maybe TRBD1 (6 bases). The germline V gene encodes CDR1 MNHEY and CDR2 SVGAGI. The CDR3 spans 12 residues. The germline V and J ends were trimmed by 11 bases and 9 bases, with 19 bases remaining between them. The CDR3 nucleotides are TGTGCCCTAGGGCAGGGGTCCGATAGCTACACCTTC. The encoded protein is CALGQGSDSYTF.

This chain links TRBV5-1 with TRBJ2-1; perhaps TRBD2 as D (6 bases). V lost 6 bases and J 7 bases, leaving 17 bases between the germline ends. The CDR3 runs to 14 residues. Per germline, CDR1 SGHRS and CDR2 YFSETQ. In DNA form, the CDR3 reads TGCGCCAGCAACGGTCTAGCGAGACTTAATGAGCAGTTCTTC. This codes for CASNGLARLNEQFF.